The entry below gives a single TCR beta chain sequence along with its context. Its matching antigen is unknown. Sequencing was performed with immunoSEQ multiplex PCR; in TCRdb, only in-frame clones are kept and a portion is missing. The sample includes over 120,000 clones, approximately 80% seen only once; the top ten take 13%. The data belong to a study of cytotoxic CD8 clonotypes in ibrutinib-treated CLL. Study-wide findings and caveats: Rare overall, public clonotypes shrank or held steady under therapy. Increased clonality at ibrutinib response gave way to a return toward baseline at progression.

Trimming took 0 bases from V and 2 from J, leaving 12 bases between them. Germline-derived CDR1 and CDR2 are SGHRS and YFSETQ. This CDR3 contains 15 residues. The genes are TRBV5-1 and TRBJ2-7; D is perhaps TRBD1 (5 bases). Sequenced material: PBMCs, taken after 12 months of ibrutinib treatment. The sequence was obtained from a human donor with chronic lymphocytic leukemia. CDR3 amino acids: CASSLVRQSAYEQYF. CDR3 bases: TGCGCCAGCAGCTTGGTGAGACAGTCAGCCTACGAGCAGTACTTC.